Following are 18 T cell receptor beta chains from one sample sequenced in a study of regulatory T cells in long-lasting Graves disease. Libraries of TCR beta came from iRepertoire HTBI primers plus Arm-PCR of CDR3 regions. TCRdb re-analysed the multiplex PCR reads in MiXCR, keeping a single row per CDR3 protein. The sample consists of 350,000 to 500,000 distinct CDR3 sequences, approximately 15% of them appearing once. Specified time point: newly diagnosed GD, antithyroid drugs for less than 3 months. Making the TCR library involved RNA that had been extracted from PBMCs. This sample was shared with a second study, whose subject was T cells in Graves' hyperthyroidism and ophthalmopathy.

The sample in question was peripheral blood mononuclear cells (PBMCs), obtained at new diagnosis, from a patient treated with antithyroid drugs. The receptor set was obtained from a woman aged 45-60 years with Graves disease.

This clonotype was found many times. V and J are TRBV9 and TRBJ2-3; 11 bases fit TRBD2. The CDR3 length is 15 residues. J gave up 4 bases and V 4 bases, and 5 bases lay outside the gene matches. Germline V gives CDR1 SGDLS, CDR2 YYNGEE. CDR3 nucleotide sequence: TGTGCCAGCAGCCAGGGACTAGCGGAACCAGATACGCAGTATTTT. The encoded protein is CASSQGLAEPDTQYF.

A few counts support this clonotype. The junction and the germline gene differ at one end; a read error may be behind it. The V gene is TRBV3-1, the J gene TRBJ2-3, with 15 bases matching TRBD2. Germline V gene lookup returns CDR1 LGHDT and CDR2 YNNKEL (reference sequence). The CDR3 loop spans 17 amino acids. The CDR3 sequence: CAGSLGTSGRYTDTQYF. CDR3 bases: TGTGCCGGCAGCCTTGGGACTAGCGGGAGGTACACAGATACGCAGTATTTT.

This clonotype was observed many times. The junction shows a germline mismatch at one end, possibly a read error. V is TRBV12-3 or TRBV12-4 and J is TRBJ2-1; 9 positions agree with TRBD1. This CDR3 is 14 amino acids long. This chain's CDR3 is CASSLGQGKHEQFF. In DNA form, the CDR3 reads TGTGCCAGCAGCTTAGGACAGGGGAAGCATGAGCAGTTCTTC.

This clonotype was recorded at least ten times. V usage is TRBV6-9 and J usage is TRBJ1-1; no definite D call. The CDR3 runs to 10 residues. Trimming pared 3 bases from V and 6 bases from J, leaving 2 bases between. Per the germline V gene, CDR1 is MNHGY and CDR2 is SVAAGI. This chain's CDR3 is CASSYPEAFF. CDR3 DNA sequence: TGTGCCAGCAGTTACCCTGAAGCTTTCTTT.

The CDR3 loop is CASSRPLADEQFF. The CDR3 region has the DNA TGTGCCAGCAGTCGCCCTCTAGCGGACGAGCAGTTCTTC. The chain couples TRBV6-2 or TRBV6-3 to TRBJ2-1, with 7 bases matching TRBD2. J lost 10 bases, V lost 5 bases, and 8 bases had no gene match. Germline-derived CDR1 and CDR2 are MNHEY and SVGEGT. The CDR3 runs to 13 residues.

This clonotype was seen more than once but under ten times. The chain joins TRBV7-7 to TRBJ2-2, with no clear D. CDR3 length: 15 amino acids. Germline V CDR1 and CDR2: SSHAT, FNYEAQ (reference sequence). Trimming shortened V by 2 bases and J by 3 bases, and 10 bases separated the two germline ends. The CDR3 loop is CASSLSPVYTGELFF. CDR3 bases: TGTGCCAGCAGCTTAAGTCCTGTTTACACCGGGGAGCTGTTTTTT.

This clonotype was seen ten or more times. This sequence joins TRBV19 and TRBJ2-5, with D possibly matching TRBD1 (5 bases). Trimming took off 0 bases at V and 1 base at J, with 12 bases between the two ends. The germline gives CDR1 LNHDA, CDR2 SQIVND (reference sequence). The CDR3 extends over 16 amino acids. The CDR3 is CASSIELTGFQETQYF. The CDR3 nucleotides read TGTGCCAGTAGTATAGAACTTACAGGCTTCCAAGAGACCCAGTACTTC.

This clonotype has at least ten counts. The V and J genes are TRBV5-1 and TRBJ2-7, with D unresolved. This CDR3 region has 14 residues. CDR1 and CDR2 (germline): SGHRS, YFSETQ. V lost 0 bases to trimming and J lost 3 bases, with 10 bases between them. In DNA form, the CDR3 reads TGCGCCAGCAGCTTGGGTCCCCGAGACTACGAGCAGTACTTC. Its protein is CASSLGPRDYEQYF.

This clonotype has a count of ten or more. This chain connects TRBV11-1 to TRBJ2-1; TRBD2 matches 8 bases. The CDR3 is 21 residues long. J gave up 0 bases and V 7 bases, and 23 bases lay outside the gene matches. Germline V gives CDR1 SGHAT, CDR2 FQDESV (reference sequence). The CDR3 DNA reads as TGTGCCAGCACCCCAAGATTTGGCAGGGGAAGCGGGAGCAGCTCCTACAATGAGCAGTTCTTC. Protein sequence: CASTPRFGRGSGSSSYNEQFF.

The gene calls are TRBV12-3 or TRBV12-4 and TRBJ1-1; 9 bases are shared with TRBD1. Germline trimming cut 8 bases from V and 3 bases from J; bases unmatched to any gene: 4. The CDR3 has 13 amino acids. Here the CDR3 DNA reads TGTGCCAGCCGGCGACAGGGGGACACTGAAGCTTTCTTT. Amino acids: CASRRQGDTEAFF.

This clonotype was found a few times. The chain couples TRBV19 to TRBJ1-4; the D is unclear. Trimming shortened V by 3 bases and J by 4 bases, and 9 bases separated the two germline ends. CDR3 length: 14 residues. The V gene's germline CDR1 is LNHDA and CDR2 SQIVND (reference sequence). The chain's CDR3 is CASSMSGDNEKLFF. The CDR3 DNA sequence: TGTGCCAGTAGTATGAGTGGGGATAATGAAAAACTGTTTTTT.

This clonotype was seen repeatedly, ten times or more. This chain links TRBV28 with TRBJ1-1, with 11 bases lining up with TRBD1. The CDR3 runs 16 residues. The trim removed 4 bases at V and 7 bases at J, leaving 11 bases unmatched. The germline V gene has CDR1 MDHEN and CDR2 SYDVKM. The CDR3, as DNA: TGTGCCAGCAGTTACTTACCGCCGGGACAGGGGGTTGAAGCTTTCTTT. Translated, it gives CASSYLPPGQGVEAFF. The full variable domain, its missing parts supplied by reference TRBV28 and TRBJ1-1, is DVKVTQSSRYLVKRTGEKVFLECVQDMDHENMFWYRQDPGLGLRLIYFSYDVKMKEKGDIPEGYSVSREKKERFSLILESASTNQTSMYLCASSYLPPGQGVEAFFGQGTRLTVV.

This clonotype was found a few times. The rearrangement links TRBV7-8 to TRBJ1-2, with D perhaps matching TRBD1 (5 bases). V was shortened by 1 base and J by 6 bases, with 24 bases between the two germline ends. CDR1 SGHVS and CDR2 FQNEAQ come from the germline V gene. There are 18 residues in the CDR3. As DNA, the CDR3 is TGTGCCAGCAGCTTAGGAATAGGGATTGGCAGGGACGGAAATGGCTACACCTTC. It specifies CASSLGIGIGRDGNGYTF.

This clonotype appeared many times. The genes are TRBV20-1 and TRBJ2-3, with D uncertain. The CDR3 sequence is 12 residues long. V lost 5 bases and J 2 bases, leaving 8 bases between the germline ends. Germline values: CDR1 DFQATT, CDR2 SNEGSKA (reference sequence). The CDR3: CSAPRYTDTQYF. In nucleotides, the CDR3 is TGCAGTGCTCCACGCTACACAGATACGCAGTATTTT.

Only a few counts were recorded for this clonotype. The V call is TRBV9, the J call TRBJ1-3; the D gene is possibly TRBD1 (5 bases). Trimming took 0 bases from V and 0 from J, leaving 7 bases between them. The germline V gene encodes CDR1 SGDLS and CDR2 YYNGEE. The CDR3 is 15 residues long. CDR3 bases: TGTGCCAGCAGCGTAGCCGACAGCTCTGGAAACACCATATATTTT. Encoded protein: CASSVADSSGNTIYF. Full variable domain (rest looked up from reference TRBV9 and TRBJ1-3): DSGVTQTPKHLITATGQRVTLRCSPRSGDLSVYWYQQSLDQGLQFLIQYYNGEERAKGNILERFSAQQFPDLHSELNLSSLELGDSALYFCASSVADSSGNTIYFGEGSWLTVV.

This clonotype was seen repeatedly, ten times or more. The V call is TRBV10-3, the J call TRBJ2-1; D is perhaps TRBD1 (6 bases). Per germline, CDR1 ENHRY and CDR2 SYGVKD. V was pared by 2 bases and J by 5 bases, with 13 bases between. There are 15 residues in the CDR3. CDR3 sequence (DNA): TGTGCCATCAGTGAGGGACAGTTACATGACAATGAGCAGTTCTTC. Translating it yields CAISEGQLHDNEQFF.

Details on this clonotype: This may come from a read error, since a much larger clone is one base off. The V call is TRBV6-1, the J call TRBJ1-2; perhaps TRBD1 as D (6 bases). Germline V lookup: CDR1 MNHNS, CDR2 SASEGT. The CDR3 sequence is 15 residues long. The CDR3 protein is CASNPTTGVGYDYTF. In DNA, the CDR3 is TGTGCCAGCAATCCGACGACAGGCGTCGGCTATGACTACACCTTC.

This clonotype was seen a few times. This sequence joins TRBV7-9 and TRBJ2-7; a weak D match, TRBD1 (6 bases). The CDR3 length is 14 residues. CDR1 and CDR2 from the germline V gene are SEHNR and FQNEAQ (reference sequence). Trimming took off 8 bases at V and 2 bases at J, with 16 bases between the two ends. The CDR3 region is CASGTGSLPYEQYF. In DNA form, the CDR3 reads TGTGCCAGCGGCACAGGGAGTTTACCCTACGAGCAGTACTTC. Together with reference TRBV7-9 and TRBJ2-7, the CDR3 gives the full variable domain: DTGVSQNPRHKITKRGQNVTFRCDPISEHNRLYWYRQTLGQGPEFLTYFQNEAQLEKSRLLSDRFSAERPKGSFSTLEIQRTEQGDSAMYLCASGTGSLPYEQYFGPGTRLTVT.